This TCR beta chain is from a study of Ad26.COV2.S vaccination and SARS-CoV-2 variants. Clones were sequenced by immunoSEQ multiplex PCR, and TCRdb holds only the in-frame ones, with some missing. This sample has about 350,000 clones, with 75% to 90% found just once. The CDR3 covers 11 residues. Germline values: CDR1 DFQATT, CDR2 SNEGSKA (reference sequence). Trimming stripped 4 bases from V and 4 bases from J, with 6 bases between. Treatment given: roughly 19 received Ad26.COV2.S at low or high dose, single or two shots; 5 received placebo; per-sample allocation not given. Sampling was performed 63 days after the first vaccine or placebo injection.

This sequence originates from a person aged 18-60 years who received the Ad26.COV2.S COVID-19 vaccine or a placebo. This sample comprised peripheral blood, obtained in a trial of Ad26.COV2.S vaccine versus placebo. The chain links TRBV20-1 to TRBJ2-3; D not certain. DNA for the CDR3: TGCAGTGCTAAGAAGGCAGATACGCAGTATTTT. Its translation is CSAKKADTQYF.